Below, 10 T cell receptor beta chains from the same sample are listed, as sequenced in a study of T cell responses to AZD1222 COVID-19 vaccine. TCRdb's copy holds only in-frame clones and misses some; the assay was immunoSEQ multiplex PCR. The sample includes roughly 160,000 clones, about 90% of them seen just once. Sequenced material: peripheral blood, taken on day 0 of AZD1222 vaccination. These receptors all stem from an adult in good health.

The chain carries TRBV28 and TRBJ2-7; D may be TRBD1 or TRBD2 (5 bases each). The CDR3 covers 15 residues. Germline CDR1 and CDR2: MDHEN and SYDVKM. Trimming shortened V by 6 bases and J by 3 bases, and 18 bases separated the two germline ends. CDR3 nucleotide sequence: TGTGCCAGCAGGTCCCAGAACCGGGGCAACTACGAGCAGTACTTC. Translating gives CASRSQNRGNYEQYF.

The V gene is TRBV27, the J gene TRBJ2-7; possible D gene TRBD2, 5 bases. The CDR3 is 13 amino acids. V was shortened by 3 bases and J by 1 base, with 7 bases between the two germline ends. Germline loops: CDR1 MNHEY, CDR2 SMNVEV (reference sequence). DNA for the CDR3: TGTGCCAGCAGTTTCGGGAAATCCTACGAGCAGTACTTC. This gives the protein CASSFGKSYEQYF.

The chain uses TRBV20-1 and TRBJ2-5, with D possibly called TRBD1 or TRBD2 (7 bases each). The ends were cut back, 3 bases at V and 5 bases at J, with 19 bases in the middle. Germline CDR1 is DFQATT and CDR2 is SNEGSKA (reference sequence). The CDR3 runs 15 residues. The CDR3 region is CSASLGAGGGETQYF. CDR3 DNA: TGCAGTGCTAGTCTAGGGGCAGGGGGAGGGGAGACCCAGTACTTC.

The chain recombines TRBV6-5 with TRBJ1-2; 9 bases are shared with TRBD1. Germline assignment: CDR1 MNHEY and CDR2 SVGAGI. V lost 2 bases and J lost 6; bases outside the gene matches: 4. This CDR3 comprises 14 residues. As DNA, the CDR3 is TGTGCCAGCAGTTACGGGACAGGGTTCGATGGCTACACCTTC. This translates into CASSYGTGFDGYTF.

The V call is TRBV29-1, the J call TRBJ2-6, with 7 bases that match TRBD1. V lost 6 bases to trimming and J lost 2 bases; unmatched junction nucleotides: 4. The CDR3 loop spans 14 amino acids. Germline CDR1 SQVTM, CDR2 ANQGSEA. CDR3 bases: TGCAGCGTCGAGGGGGCGCCTGGGGCCAACGTCCTGACTTTC. This encodes CSVEGAPGANVLTF.

The V gene is TRBV25-1, the J gene TRBJ1-4, with D uncertain. The V end was cut by 2 bases, the J end by 4 bases, with 8 bases between. The CDR3 loop spans 14 amino acids. Germline V gene sequence: CDR1 MGHDK, CDR2 SYGVNS. The CDR3 sequence: CASSERVLNEKLFF. CDR3 nucleotide sequence: TGTGCCAGCAGTGAAAGGGTTCTTAATGAAAAACTGTTTTTT.

The chain employs TRBV2 and TRBJ1-2, with D possibly TRBD1 on 5 matching bases. This CDR3 is 14 amino acids long. The germline V gene encodes CDR1 SNHLY and CDR2 FYNNEI. Trimming pared 3 bases from V and 4 bases from J, leaving 12 bases between. The CDR3 nucleotides are TGTGCCAGCAGTGACGCAGGGCCTACCTATGGCTACACCTTC. Protein product: CASSDAGPTYGYTF.

This chain links TRBV19 with TRBJ1-2, with TRBD1 matching 7 bases. CDR3 length: 12 amino acids. Looked up from germline, CDR1 is LNHDA and CDR2 is SQIVND (reference sequence). V shed 5 bases, J shed 7 bases, and the junction held 4 bases outside the gene matches. The CDR3 loop reads CASSVPGGGYTF. CDR3 nucleotides: TGTGCCAGTAGTGTTCCAGGGGGTGGCTACACCTTC.

The chain joins TRBV9 to TRBJ2-7, with a tentative D call TRBD2 (6 bases). CDR1 and CDR2 (germline): SGDLS, YYNGEE. V was trimmed by 0 bases and J by 3 bases, leaving 13 bases between them. The CDR3 loop spans 15 amino acids. The CDR3 DNA follows: TGTGCCAGCAGCGTAGCGGGCGGGGACGGCTACGAGCAGTACTTC. It codes for CASSVAGGDGYEQYF.

This clone has just a few counts. This chain uses TRBV11-2 with TRBJ2-7; D is undetermined. This CDR3 has 14 amino acids. Trimming shortened V by 3 bases and J by 1 base, and 10 bases separated the two germline ends. Germline V gene lookup returns CDR1 SGHAT and CDR2 FQNNGV. CDR3 sequence: CASSFRTGSYEQYF. In DNA, the CDR3 is TGTGCCAGCAGCTTCAGAACGGGTTCCTACGAGCAGTACTTC. Looking up the rest from reference TRBV11-2 and TRBJ2-7 gives the full variable domain: EAGVAQSPRYKIIEKRQSVAFWCNPISGHATLYWYQQILGQGPKLLIQFQNNGVVDDSQLPKDRFSAERLKGVDSTLKIQPAKLEDSAVYLCASSFRTGSYEQYFGPGTRLTVT.